The 25 T cell receptor beta chains given below trace back to one sample, sequenced in a study of cytomegalovirus exposure and HLA in healthy donors. Primers: 60 Vbeta forward and 13 Jbeta reverse. Measured with immunoSEQ multiplex PCR; TCRdb has only the in-frame clones, and not every one. The sample has 60,000 to 85,000 clones, 60% to 85% seen once. Sample: PBMCs. The receptors originated from a man aged 35 to 55 in good health and CMV-seronegative.

This clone was detected only a few times. The rearrangement links TRBV7-9 to TRBJ2-7; TRBD2 aligns across 11 bases. From germline, CDR1 is SEHNR and CDR2 FQNEAQ (reference sequence). The J segment lost 2 bases and the V segment lost 5 bases, leaving 5 bases of the junction unmatched. The CDR3 contains 15 residues. In DNA, the CDR3 is TGTGCCAGCAGCCTCGGGACTAGCGGCCCCTACGAGCAGTACTTC. It encodes CASSLGTSGPYEQYF.

The V gene is TRBV11-2, the J gene TRBJ2-1; the match to TRBD2 covers 8 bases. Germline V gene sequence: CDR1 SGHAT, CDR2 FQNNGV. With 0 bases clipped from V and 7 bases from J, the junction kept 5 bases outside the gene matches. The CDR3 loop spans 15 amino acids. The CDR3 DNA follows: TGTGCCAGCAGCTTAGAACTAGCGGTAGGTAATGAGCAGTTCTTC. As protein: CASSLELAVGNEQFF.

V gene TRBV5-1 combines with J gene TRBJ2-3; D is unclear. The V and J ends lost 0 bases and 4 bases respectively, with 9 bases between them. Per the germline V gene, CDR1 is SGHRS and CDR2 is YFSETQ. The CDR3 loop spans 14 amino acids. CDR3 coding DNA: TGCGCCAGCAGCTTGGCGCAGGCCCCAGATACGCAGTATTTT. Protein sequence: CASSLAQAPDTQYF.

In the case of this clone: The missing conserved phenylalanine or tryptophan at the end of this CDR3 makes a read error likely. This rearrangement joins TRBV7-3 to TRBJ2-4; tentative D call: TRBD1 (5 bases). The CDR3 covers 13 residues. Germline-derived CDR1 and CDR2 are SGHTA and FQGTGA. V was shortened by 6 bases and J by 9 bases, with 15 bases between the two germline ends. The CDR3 DNA follows: TGTGCCAGCAGTTCCCTTCGTGACAGCATTCAGTACCTC. Translated: CASSSLRDSIQYL.

On this clone itself: A read error may produce the germline difference seen at one junction end. The chain has TRBV18 and TRBJ2-7; D not resolved. This CDR3 comprises 12 residues. Germline CDR1 is KGHSH and CDR2 is LQKENI. For the CDR3, the DNA is TGTGCCAGCTCACCCGACCGTGGCGAGCGGTACTTC. As protein: CASSPDRGERYF. The full variable domain, completed using reference TRBV18 and TRBJ2-7, is NAGVMQNPRHLVRRRGQEARLRCSPMKGHSHVYWYRQLPEEGLKFMVYLQKENIIDESGMPKERFSAEFPKEGPSILRIQQVVRGDSAAYFCASSPDRGERYFGPGTRLTVT.

Turning to this clone: The junction differs from germline at one of its ends, possibly a read error. CDR3 coding DNA: TGTTCCAGCAGCTTAGTTCGGAGGGTGCTAGCAACTAATGAAAAACTGTTTTTT. This sequence encodes CSSSLVRRVLATNEKLFF. V is TRBV7-9 and J is TRBJ1-4; D ambiguous. The CDR3 consists of 18 residues. Germline lookup yields CDR1 SEHNR and CDR2 FQNEAQ (reference sequence).

The chain carries TRBV4-2 and TRBJ2-4; a weak D match, TRBD2 (6 bases). The CDR3 loop spans 18 amino acids. The germline gives CDR1 LGHNA, CDR2 YNFKEQ. V was clipped by 0 bases and J by 0 bases, with 15 bases between them. The DNA of the CDR3 is TGTGCCAGCAGCCAAGATGTGGGTAGCGGAATAGCCAAAAACATTCAGTACTTC. The encoded protein is CASSQDVGSGIAKNIQYF.

The chain links TRBV6-4 to TRBJ1-2; 9 nucleotides align to TRBD1. V shed 6 bases and J 4 bases; nucleotides not matched to a gene: 6. The CDR3 runs 14 residues. Germline V lookup: CDR1 MRHNA, CDR2 SNTAGT. DNA for the CDR3: TGTGCCAGCAGCCCGACAGGGGGTTTCTATGGCTACACCTTC. Translated: CASSPTGGFYGYTF.

This chain uses TRBV27 with TRBJ1-5; tentative D call: TRBD1 (6 bases). The CDR3 is made up of 15 amino acids. From germline, CDR1 is MNHEY and CDR2 SMNVEV (reference sequence). V gave up 2 bases and J gave up 2 bases, with 10 bases separating them. CDR3 protein: CASSLIQGGNQPQHF. In DNA, the CDR3 is TGTGCCAGCAGTTTAATACAGGGCGGCAATCAGCCCCAGCATTTT.

The CDR3 bases are TGTGCCAGTACCCACTTGTTTAGTTCTGGGGCCAACGTCCTGACTTTC. Translating it yields CASTHLFSSGANVLTF. The V and J genes are TRBV19 and TRBJ2-6; no firm D call. The length of the CDR3 is 16 residues. V shed 7 bases and J shed 1 base, with 14 bases lying between them. Per germline, CDR1 LNHDA and CDR2 SQIVND (reference sequence).

The J gene is TRBJ2-2, the V gene TRBV6-5; 10 bases agree with TRBD1. J was trimmed by 4 bases and V by 6 bases; bases with no gene match: 2. The CDR3 length is 14 residues. CDR1 is MNHEY and CDR2 is SVGAGI in the germline V gene. The CDR3 region is CASRRTGGTGELFF. DNA of the CDR3: TGTGCCAGCAGACGGACAGGGGGCACCGGGGAGCTGTTTTTT.

This clone showed up just a few times. The chain combines TRBV2 with TRBJ2-1, with D unresolved. This CDR3 is built from 13 residues. CDR1 and CDR2 (germline): SNHLY, FYNNEI. V dropped 5 bases and J dropped 0 bases, with 5 bases sitting between them. CDR3: CASSLSSYNEQFF. The CDR3 region has the DNA TGTGCCAGCAGTCTTAGCTCCTACAATGAGCAGTTCTTC.

The V call is TRBV6-1, the J call TRBJ2-2; 8 nucleotides agree with TRBD2. Germline V CDR1 and CDR2: MNHNS, SASEGT. With V trimmed by 6 bases and J by 1 base, 7 bases remained unmatched. The CDR3 runs 16 residues. DNA for the CDR3: TGTGCCAGCAGCGAACAGGGACTAGAGAACACCGGGGAGCTGTTTTTT. It codes for CASSEQGLENTGELFF.

The gene calls are TRBV5-1 and TRBJ2-1; 8 positions agree with TRBD2. The germline gives CDR1 SGHRS, CDR2 YFSETQ. With 2 bases clipped from V and 6 bases from J, the junction kept 7 bases outside the gene matches. There are 15 residues in the CDR3. CDR3 sequence (DNA): TGCGCCAGCAGCTTAGGCCAGCGGGAGTCCAATGAGCAGTTCTTC. This translates into CASSLGQRESNEQFF.

The chain couples TRBV18 to TRBJ2-5, with 7 bases identical to TRBD1. J lost 5 bases, V lost 2 bases, and 5 bases had no gene match. The CDR3 sequence is 14 residues long. Germline CDR1 and CDR2: KGHSH and LQKENI. CDR3 protein: CASSPTGVSETQYF. The CDR3 DNA sequence: TGTGCCAGCTCACCAACAGGGGTTTCGGAGACCCAGTACTTC.

The chain joins TRBV4-1 to TRBJ1-3; D gene unclear. The CDR3 runs 14 residues. Germline loops: CDR1 MGHRA, CDR2 YSYEKL. V was cut by 0 bases and J by 4 bases, with 7 bases left in between. The CDR3 is CASSQETGGNTIYF. CDR3 nucleotides: TGCGCCAGCAGCCAAGAGACGGGAGGAAACACCATATATTTT.

J is TRBJ2-3 and V is TRBV28; no clear D gene. Germline CDR1 MDHEN, CDR2 SYDVKM. Trimming left V 4 bases short and J 0 bases short, with 8 bases between. This CDR3 has 14 residues. CDR3 residues: CASSSQISTDTQYF. The CDR3 DNA is TGTGCCAGCAGTTCTCAGATAAGCACAGATACGCAGTATTTT.

The V call is TRBV10-3, the J call TRBJ2-7; D possibly corresponds to TRBD1 (6 bases). This CDR3 contains 14 residues. Germline-derived CDR1 and CDR2 are ENHRY and SYGVKD. Trimming cost V 0 bases and J 4 bases, with 10 bases left between them. CDR3 in amino acids: CAISESGQKYEQYF. In DNA form, the CDR3 reads TGTGCCATCAGTGAGTCTGGACAGAAATACGAGCAGTACTTC.

The chain combines TRBV5-1 with TRBJ1-1; 10 nucleotides agree with TRBD1. The CDR3 is 14 residues long. Trimming cost V 7 bases and J 1 base; bases outside gene matches: 4. The germline gives CDR1 SGHRS, CDR2 YFSETQ. CDR3 amino acids: CASGTGEANTEAFF. The CDR3 nucleotides are TGCGCCAGCGGGACAGGGGAGGCGAACACTGAAGCTTTCTTT.

In its sample, this clone was seen a few times. V is TRBV5-1 and J is TRBJ1-1, with TRBD1 as a possible D gene (6 bases). The germline CDR1 and CDR2 sequences are SGHRS and YFSETQ. This CDR3 comprises 15 residues. The V and J ends lost 4 bases and 4 bases respectively, with 17 bases between them. The CDR3 loop reads CASSGGDTIGTEAFF. DNA of the CDR3: TGCGCCAGCAGCGGGGGGGACACAATCGGCACTGAAGCTTTCTTT.

This clone has a single count. The chain carries TRBV5-6 and TRBJ2-1; 12 bases align to TRBD1. V was pared by 4 bases and J by 15 bases, with 11 bases of the junction left unmatched. CDR3 length: 14 amino acids. Germline loops: CDR1 SGHDT, CDR2 YYEEEE. CDR3 protein: CASSQGQGARLLFF. The CDR3 nucleotides are TGTGCCAGCAGCCAGGGACAGGGGGCGCGTTTACTGTTCTTC.

This clone appeared a few times. The genes are TRBV9 and TRBJ2-5; possibly TRBD2 for D (5 bases). Trimming pared 0 bases from V and 3 bases from J, leaving 6 bases between. The CDR3 runs 13 residues. Germline assignment: CDR1 SGDLS and CDR2 YYNGEE. Here the CDR3 reads CASSVGREETQYF. The CDR3 nucleotides read TGTGCCAGCAGCGTAGGGCGGGAAGAGACCCAGTACTTC.

The chain uses TRBV5-4 and TRBJ1-2; 7 bases align to TRBD1. The V segment lost 2 bases and the J segment 2 bases; nucleotides outside the gene matches: 6. CDR1 SGHNT and CDR2 YYREEE come from the germline V gene (reference sequence). The CDR3 totals 15 residues. Written as DNA, the CDR3 is TGTGCCAGCAGCTTAATGGACAGGCCGAACTATGGCTACACCTTC. This gives the protein CASSLMDRPNYGYTF.

V gene TRBV6-1 combines with J gene TRBJ2-7; 10 positions match TRBD2. This CDR3 has 15 amino acids. With V trimmed by 1 base and J by 2 bases, 2 bases remained unmatched. Per the germline V gene, CDR1 is MNHNS and CDR2 is SASEGT. The CDR3 spells CASSEGGLAPYEQYF. DNA for the CDR3: TGTGCCAGCAGTGAAGGGGGACTAGCGCCCTACGAGCAGTACTTC.

V is TRBV18 and J is TRBJ2-7; the D gene is possibly TRBD1 (6 bases). The germline V gene encodes CDR1 KGHSH and CDR2 LQKENI. Trimming took off 5 bases at V and 3 bases at J, with 20 bases between the two ends. The CDR3 contains 16 residues. CDR3 sequence reads: CASSSTNRVPGYEQYF. As DNA, the CDR3 is TGTGCCAGCTCATCAACTAACAGGGTTCCCGGCTACGAGCAGTACTTC.